One and the same sample provided the 8 T cell receptor beta chains below, sequenced in a study of blood T cells in healthy people across ages. With a J-beta primer mix and a sample-barcoded 5' primer, a second PCR ran roughly 7 to 11 cycles. One entry per CDR3 protein results from TCRdb running MiXCR on the 5' RACE reads. The table has around 1,800,000 distinct CDR3 sequences, about two fifths seen once. Input material: blood. The receptors derive from a human donor in good health.

Only a few counts were recorded for this clonotype. The chain joins TRBV24-1 to TRBJ2-1; D gene unclear. CDR1 is KGHDR, CDR2 SFDVKD, per germline. The CDR3 has 16 amino acids. V lost 5 bases and J 4 bases, leaving 17 bases between the germline ends. CDR3 protein: CATSAHIGSSYNEQFF. DNA for the CDR3: TGTGCCACCAGTGCCCACATAGGGTCGTCGTACAATGAGCAGTTCTTC.

The chain is built from TRBV2 and TRBJ2-5, with unresolved D. The CDR3 length is 11 residues. The V end lost 7 bases, the J end lost 3 bases, and 6 bases lay between the germline ends. Germline lookup yields CDR1 SNHLY and CDR2 FYNNEI. CDR3 sequence: CASNFEETQYF. CDR3 DNA sequence: TGTGCCAGCAATTTCGAAGAGACCCAGTACTTC.

The chain recombines TRBV2 with TRBJ2-4; possibly TRBD2 for D (5 bases). The J call may be mistaken, given a closer DNA end match to TRBJ2-7. Germline V lookup: CDR1 SNHLY, CDR2 FYNNEI. The CDR3 runs 15 residues. For the CDR3, the DNA is TGTGCCAGCAAGGGAAGAGGGCAGCAACTATACGAGCAGTACTTC. This codes for CASKGRGQQLYEQYF.

The rearrangement joins TRBV29-1 to TRBJ2-5; D unclear. CDR1 and CDR2 (germline): SQVTM, ANQGSEA. The CDR3 extends over 13 amino acids. Deletions cut 7 bases from V and 0 bases from J, with 12 bases between. CDR3 nucleotide sequence: TGCAGCGCCGCACGGGTTTACCAAGAGACCCAGTACTTC. Its translation is CSAARVYQETQYF.

This clonotype was picked up one time. At one boundary the junction diverges from the germline segment, which might be a read error. The chain has TRBV7-2 and TRBJ2-7; the D is unclear. CDR3 length equals 13 residues. The germline gives CDR1 SGHTA, CDR2 FQGNSA. The CDR3 spells CAGSLVRLAEQYF. DNA for the CDR3: TGTGCCGGCAGCTTAGTCAGGCTCGCCGAGCAGTACTTC.

Worth noting for this clonotype: A clone one base away is much larger, so this may be a read error. The CDR3 carries no conserved terminal phenylalanine or tryptophan, so it likely arises from a read error. J is TRBJ2-7 and V is TRBV4-1, with 9 bases that match TRBD2. CDR1 and CDR2 (germline): MGHRA, YSYEKL. V lost 0 bases and J lost 6; bases outside the gene matches: 3. The CDR3 spans 14 residues. The CDR3 DNA reads TGCGCCAGCAGCCAAGAGGGACTAGCAGTCGAGCAGTACTAC. Its protein product is CASSQEGLAVEQYY.

The rearrangement joins TRBV20-1 to TRBJ2-7, with D unresolved. CDR3 length: 14 residues. The germline gives CDR1 DFQATT, CDR2 SNEGSKA (reference sequence). Trimming removed 5 bases from V and 0 bases from J, with 14 bases in between. DNA of the CDR3: TGCAGTGCTTACGGTGCCTCAAGCTCCTACGAGCAGTACTTC. Its protein product is CSAYGASSSYEQYF.

V gene TRBV12-3 or TRBV12-4 combines with J gene TRBJ2-7, with D possibly TRBD1 on 6 matching bases. The CDR3 length is 14 residues. Trimming left V 5 bases short and J 2 bases short, with 13 bases between. The CDR3 protein is CASSPEWGPYEQYF. The CDR3 nucleotides are TGTGCCAGCAGTCCCGAATGGGGGCCCTACGAGCAGTACTTC.